The present entry profiles one T cell receptor beta chain with its context. As handled by the study authors: Amplification of reference gene primers was used by the study to estimate nucleated cell counts. Produced via immunoSEQ multiplex PCR; TCRdb's table is partial and in-frame only. V and J calls and clone size are copied from that table; D and trimming were computed from the DNA. The sample holds fewer than 450,000 clones, around 89% seen once. The data were taken from a study of blood T cell repertoires in COVID-19. In the study overall: Sites across the United States, Italy and Spain contributed samples from acute and convalescent COVID-19.

Per germline, CDR1 SNHLY and CDR2 FYNNEI. The CDR3 runs to 15 residues. The germline V and J ends were trimmed by 6 bases and 6 bases, with 18 bases remaining between them. The rearrangement links TRBV2 to TRBJ1-5; D call uncertain. Source material: peripheral blood. The origin of this receptor is a woman in her fifties or sixties with COVID-19, enrolled during active disease. The CDR3 loop is CASRATPSEGQPQHF. Written as DNA, the CDR3 is TGTGCCAGCAGAGCGACACCTTCCGAGGGTCAGCCCCAGCATTTT.